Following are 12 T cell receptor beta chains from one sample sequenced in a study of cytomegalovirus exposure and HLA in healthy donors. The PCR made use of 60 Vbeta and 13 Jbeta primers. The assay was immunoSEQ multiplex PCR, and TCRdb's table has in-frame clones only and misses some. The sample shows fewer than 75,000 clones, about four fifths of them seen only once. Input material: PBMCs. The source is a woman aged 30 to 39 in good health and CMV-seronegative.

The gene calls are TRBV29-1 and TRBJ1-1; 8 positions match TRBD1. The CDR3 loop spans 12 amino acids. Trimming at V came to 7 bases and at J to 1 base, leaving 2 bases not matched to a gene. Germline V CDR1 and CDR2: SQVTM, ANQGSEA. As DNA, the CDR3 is TGCAGCGGCGACAGGGGGAACACTGAAGCTTTCTTT. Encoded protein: CSGDRGNTEAFF.

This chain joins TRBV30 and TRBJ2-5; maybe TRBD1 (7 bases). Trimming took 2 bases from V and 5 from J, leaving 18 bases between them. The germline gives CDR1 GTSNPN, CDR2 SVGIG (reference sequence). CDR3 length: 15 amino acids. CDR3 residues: CAWSRDNRGGETQYF. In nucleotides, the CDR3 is TGTGCCTGGAGTAGGGATAACAGGGGAGGCGAGACCCAGTACTTC.

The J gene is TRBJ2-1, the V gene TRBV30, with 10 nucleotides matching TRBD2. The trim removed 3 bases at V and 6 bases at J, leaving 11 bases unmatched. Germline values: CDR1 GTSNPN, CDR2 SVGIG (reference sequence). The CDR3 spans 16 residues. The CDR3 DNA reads TGTGCCTGGAGCCCACCGAGCGGGGGGGCCCCCAATGAGCAGTTCTTC. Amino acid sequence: CAWSPPSGGAPNEQFF.

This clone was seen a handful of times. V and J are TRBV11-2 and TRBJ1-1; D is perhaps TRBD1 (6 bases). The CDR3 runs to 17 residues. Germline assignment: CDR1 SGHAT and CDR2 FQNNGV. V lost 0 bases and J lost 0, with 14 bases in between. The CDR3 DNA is TGTGCCAGCAGCTTAGACGAATGGGGACACCTGAACACTGAAGCTTTCTTT. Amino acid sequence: CASSLDEWGHLNTEAFF.

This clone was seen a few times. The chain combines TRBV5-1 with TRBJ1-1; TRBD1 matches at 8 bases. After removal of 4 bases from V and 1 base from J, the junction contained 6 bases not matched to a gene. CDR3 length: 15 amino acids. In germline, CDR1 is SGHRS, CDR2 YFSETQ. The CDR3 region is CASSGQTGENTEAFF. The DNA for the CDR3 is TGCGCCAGCAGCGGACAGACAGGGGAGAACACTGAAGCTTTCTTT.

CDR3 coding DNA: TGTGCCAGCAGCAGACAGGGGGGGGAGACCCAGTACTTC. It codes for CASSRQGGETQYF. The gene calls are TRBV6-5 and TRBJ2-5, with TRBD1 matching over 9 bases. There are 13 residues in the CDR3. V lost 6 bases and J lost 5; bases outside the gene matches: 4. CDR1 is MNHEY, CDR2 SVGAGI, per germline.

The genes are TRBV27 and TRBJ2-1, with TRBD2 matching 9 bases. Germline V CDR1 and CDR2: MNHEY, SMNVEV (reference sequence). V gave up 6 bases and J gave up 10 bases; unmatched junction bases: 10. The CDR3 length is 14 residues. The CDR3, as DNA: TGTGCCAGCAGACTTGCGGGGGGGTACGACGAGCAGTTCTTC. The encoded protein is CASRLAGGYDEQFF.

CDR3 residues: CSVGGQINEKLFF. The CDR3 nucleotides are TGCAGCGTTGGGGGCCAGATTAATGAAAAACTGTTTTTT. The J gene is TRBJ1-4, the V gene TRBV29-1; D might be TRBD1 (5 bases). Trimming cost V 4 bases and J 4 bases, with 10 bases left between them. The CDR3 extends over 13 amino acids. Looked up from germline, CDR1 is SQVTM and CDR2 is ANQGSEA.

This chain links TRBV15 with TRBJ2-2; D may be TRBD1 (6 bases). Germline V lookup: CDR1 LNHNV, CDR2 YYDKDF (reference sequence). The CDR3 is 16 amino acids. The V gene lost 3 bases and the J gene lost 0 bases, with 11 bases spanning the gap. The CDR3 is CATSRGQAPNTGELFF. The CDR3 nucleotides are TGTGCCACCAGCAGGGGACAAGCCCCGAACACCGGGGAGCTGTTTTTT.

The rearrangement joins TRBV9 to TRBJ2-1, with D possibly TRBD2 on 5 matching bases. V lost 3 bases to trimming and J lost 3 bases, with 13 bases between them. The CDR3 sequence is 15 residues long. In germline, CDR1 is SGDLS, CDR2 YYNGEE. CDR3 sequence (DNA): TGTGCCAGCAGCGGGACTGGAGAGGTCTACAATGAGCAGTTCTTC. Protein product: CASSGTGEVYNEQFF.

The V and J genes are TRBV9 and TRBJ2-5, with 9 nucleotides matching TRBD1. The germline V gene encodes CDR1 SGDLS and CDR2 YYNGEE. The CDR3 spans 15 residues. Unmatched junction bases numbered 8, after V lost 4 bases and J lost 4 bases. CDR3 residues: CASSPSGTGLETQYF. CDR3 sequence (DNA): TGTGCCAGCAGCCCTTCGGGGACAGGGTTAGAGACCCAGTACTTC.

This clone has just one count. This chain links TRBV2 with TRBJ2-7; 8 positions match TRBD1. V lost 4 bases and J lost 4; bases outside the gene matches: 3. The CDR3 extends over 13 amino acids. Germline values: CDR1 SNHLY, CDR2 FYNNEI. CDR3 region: CASSGQGTYEQYF. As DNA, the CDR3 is TGTGCCAGCAGTGGACAGGGGACGTACGAGCAGTACTTC.